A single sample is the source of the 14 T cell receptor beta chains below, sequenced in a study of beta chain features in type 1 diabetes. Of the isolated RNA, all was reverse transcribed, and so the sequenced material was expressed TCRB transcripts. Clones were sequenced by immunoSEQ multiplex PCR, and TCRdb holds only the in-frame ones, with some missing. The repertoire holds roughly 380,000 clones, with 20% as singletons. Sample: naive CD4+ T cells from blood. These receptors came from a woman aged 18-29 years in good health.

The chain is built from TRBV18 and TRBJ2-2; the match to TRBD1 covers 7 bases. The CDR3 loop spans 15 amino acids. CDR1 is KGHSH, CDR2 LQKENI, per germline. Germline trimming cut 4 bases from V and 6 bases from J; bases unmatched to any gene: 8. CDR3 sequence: CASSLGTARPGELFF. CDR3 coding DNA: TGTGCCAGCTCACTAGGGACAGCCCGTCCCGGGGAGCTGTTTTTT. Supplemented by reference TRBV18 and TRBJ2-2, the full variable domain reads NAGVMQNPRHLVRRRGQEARLRCSPMKGHSHVYWYRQLPEEGLKFMVYLQKENIIDESGMPKERFSAEFPKEGPSILRIQQVVRGDSAAYFCASSLGTARPGELFFGEGSRLTVL.

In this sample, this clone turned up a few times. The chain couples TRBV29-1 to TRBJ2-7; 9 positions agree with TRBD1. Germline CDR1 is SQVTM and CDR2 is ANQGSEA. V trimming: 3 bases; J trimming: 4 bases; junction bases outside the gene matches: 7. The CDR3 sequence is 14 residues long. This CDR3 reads CSVDKGQGGYEQYF. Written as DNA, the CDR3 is TGCAGCGTTGATAAGGGACAGGGCGGATACGAGCAGTACTTC.

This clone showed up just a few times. DNA of the CDR3: TGTGCCAGCAGCGCCGGGACAGGGTCCGAAAAACTGTTTTTT. Amino acid sequence: CASSAGTGSEKLFF. J is TRBJ1-4 and V is TRBV9; 9 bases align to TRBD1. Germline V CDR1 and CDR2: SGDLS, YYNGEE. V lost 3 bases to trimming and J lost 8 bases; unmatched junction nucleotides: 5. This CDR3 contains 14 residues.

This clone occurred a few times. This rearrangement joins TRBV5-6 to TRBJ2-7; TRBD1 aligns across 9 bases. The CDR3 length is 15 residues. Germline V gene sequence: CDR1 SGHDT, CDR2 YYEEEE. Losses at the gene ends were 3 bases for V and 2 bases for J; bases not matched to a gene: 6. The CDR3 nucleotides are TGTGCCAGCAGCTGGTGGGGGACAGGGCCCTACGAGCAGTACTTC. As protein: CASSWWGTGPYEQYF.

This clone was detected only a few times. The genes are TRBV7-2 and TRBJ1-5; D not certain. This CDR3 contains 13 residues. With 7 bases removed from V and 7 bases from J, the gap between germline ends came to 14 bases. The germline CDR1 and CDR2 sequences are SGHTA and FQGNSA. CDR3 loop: CASTSVGGQPQHF. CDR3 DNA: TGTGCCAGCACCTCAGTTGGAGGACAGCCCCAGCATTTT.

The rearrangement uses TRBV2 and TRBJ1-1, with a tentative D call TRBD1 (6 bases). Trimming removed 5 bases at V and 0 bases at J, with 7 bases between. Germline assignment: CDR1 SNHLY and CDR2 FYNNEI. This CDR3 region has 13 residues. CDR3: CASSWTVNTEAFF. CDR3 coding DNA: TGTGCCAGCAGTTGGACAGTGAACACTGAAGCTTTCTTT.

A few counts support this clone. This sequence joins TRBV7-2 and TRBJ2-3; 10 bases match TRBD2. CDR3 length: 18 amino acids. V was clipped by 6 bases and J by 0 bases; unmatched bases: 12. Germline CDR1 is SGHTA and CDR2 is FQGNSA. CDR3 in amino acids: CASSTGASGSGSTDTQYF. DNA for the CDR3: TGTGCCAGCAGTACAGGGGCTAGCGGGAGCGGGAGCACAGATACGCAGTATTTT.

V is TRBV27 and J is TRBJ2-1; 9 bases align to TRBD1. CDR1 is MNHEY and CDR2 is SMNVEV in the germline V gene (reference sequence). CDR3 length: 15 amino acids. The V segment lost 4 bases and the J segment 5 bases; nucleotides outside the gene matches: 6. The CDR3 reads CASSYHRGLDNEQFF. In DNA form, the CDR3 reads TGTGCCAGCAGTTACCACAGGGGGCTGGACAATGAGCAGTTCTTC.

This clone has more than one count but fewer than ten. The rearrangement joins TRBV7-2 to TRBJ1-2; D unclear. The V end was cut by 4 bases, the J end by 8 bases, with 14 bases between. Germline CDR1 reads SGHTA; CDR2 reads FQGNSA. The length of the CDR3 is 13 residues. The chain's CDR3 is CASSSNEVLGYTF. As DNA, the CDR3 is TGTGCCAGCAGCTCGAATGAGGTTTTGGGCTACACCTTC.

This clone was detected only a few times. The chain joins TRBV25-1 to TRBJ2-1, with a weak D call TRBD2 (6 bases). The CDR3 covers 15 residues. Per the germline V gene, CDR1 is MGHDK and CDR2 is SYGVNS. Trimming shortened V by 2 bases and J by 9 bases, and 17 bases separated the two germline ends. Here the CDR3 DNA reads TGTGCCAGCAGTGAAAGGAGACTAGTAAGCGGTGAGCAGTTCTTC. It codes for CASSERRLVSGEQFF.

The CDR3 DNA is TGTGCCAGCAGCTTAGGACTAGCGGCGGCCCAGTACTTC. It specifies CASSLGLAAAQYF. The chain combines TRBV7-2 with TRBJ2-5, with 9 bases identical to TRBD2. The CDR3 covers 13 residues. V shed 1 base and J 9 bases; nucleotides not matched to a gene: 3. Per the germline V gene, CDR1 is SGHTA and CDR2 is FQGNSA.

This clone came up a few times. The CDR3 nucleotides read TGTGCCAGCAGCTTGTTCGGGCGGGAGGGCTTCGATACGCAGTATTTT. Protein product: CASSLFGREGFDTQYF. This rearrangement joins TRBV7-9 to TRBJ2-3; 9 bases map to TRBD2. CDR3 length: 16 amino acids. From germline, CDR1 is SEHNR and CDR2 FQNEAQ (reference sequence). Trimming removed 3 bases from V and 6 bases from J; junction bases left unmatched: 10.

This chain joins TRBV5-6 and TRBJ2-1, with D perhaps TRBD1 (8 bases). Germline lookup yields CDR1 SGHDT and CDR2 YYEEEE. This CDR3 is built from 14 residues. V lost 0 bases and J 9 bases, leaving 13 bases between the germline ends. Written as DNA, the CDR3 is TGTGCCAGCAGCTTGGCCAACAGGGGGGGTGAGCAGTTCTTC. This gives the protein CASSLANRGGEQFF. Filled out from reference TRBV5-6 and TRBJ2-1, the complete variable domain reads DAGVTQSPTHLIKTRGQQVTLRCSPKSGHDTVSWYQQALGQGPQFIFQYYEEEERQRGNFPDRFSGHQFPNYSSELNVNALLLGDSALYLCASSLANRGGEQFFGPGTRLTVL.

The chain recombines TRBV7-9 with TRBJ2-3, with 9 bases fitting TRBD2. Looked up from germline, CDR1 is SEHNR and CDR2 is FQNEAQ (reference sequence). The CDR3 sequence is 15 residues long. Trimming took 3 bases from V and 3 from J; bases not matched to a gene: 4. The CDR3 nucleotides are TGTGCCAGCAGCTTTCTAGCGGGATTTACAGATACGCAGTATTTT. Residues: CASSFLAGFTDTQYF.